This T cell receptor (beta chain) was sequenced for a study of beta chain features in type 1 diabetes. Study-level findings and limits: All four CD4+ subsets of Type 1 diabetes patients contained TCRB CDR3s that were moderately but significantly shorter. PCR might favor shorter templates, equally in patients and controls.

V shed 5 bases, J shed 4 bases, and the junction held 6 bases outside the gene matches. Germline V CDR1 and CDR2: SGHTA, FQGTGA. This CDR3 comprises 15 residues. The table lists this clone with a count of one. Its specificity is not known. Expressed TCRB transcripts were sequenced because the entire RNA isolate underwent reverse transcription. The assay was immunoSEQ multiplex PCR, and TCRdb's table has in-frame clones only and misses some. This sample has around 140,000 clones, with around 9% found just once. Only one heparinised blood draw was taken per donor, and its volume averaged roughly 0.12 L. Isolation of CD4+ naive, central memory, regulatory and stem cell-like memory cells was achieved by sorting via CD45RO/CCR7/CD25/CD127/CD95/CD27.

The sequenced material came from central memory CD4+ T cells from blood. The sequence came from a man under 40 with type 1 diabetes. The genes are TRBV7-3 and TRBJ2-7; 12 bases fit TRBD2. This CDR3 is CASSPTSGGFYEQYF. DNA for the CDR3: TGTGCCAGCAGCCCAACTAGCGGGGGGTTTTACGAGCAGTACTTC.